This TCR beta chain was retrieved from a study of human T cells and chemical hapten exposure. A single record per CDR3 protein comes from TCRdb applying MiXCR to the RACE reads. This table holds about 350,000 distinct CDR3 sequences, about 6.3% found once. This clonotype was counted between two and nine times. Time point defined: patch test 2, 6 weeks after DPC sensitization. As to treatment: therapeutic diphenylcyclopropenone sensitization with weekly scalp DPC. The clonotype was recovered from a woman in her late teens or twenties with alopecia areata. Some clones in this sample may be carry-over from other donors' samples. Specimen: whole blood, collected in connection with sensitization to the hapten diphenylcyclopropenone (DPC).

The CDR3 DNA is TGTGCCAGCAGCGTCTCAGGGGACCAGCCCCAGCATTTT. This translates into CASSVSGDQPQHF. The V call is TRBV9, the J call TRBJ1-5, with a possible D match to TRBD1 (6 bases). The CDR3 has 13 residues. Between the trimmed V and J ends, which lost 2 bases and 7 bases, there was a span of 10 bases. The germline V gene encodes CDR1 SGDLS and CDR2 YYNGEE.